Each of the 24 T cell receptor delta chains below was sequenced from the same sample in a study of gamma-delta T cells after stem cell transplantation. TCRdb re-identified clones in the RT-PCR reads via CATT. The profile shows 1,400 or so delta-chain clones, less than 3% of them singletons. The sequenced sample consisted of gamma-delta T cells. All receptors come from a human donor. It is not recorded whose cells these are; they may come from a transplant donor.

In this sample, this clone turned up a few times. A far larger clone is one base from this, pointing to a likely read error. The identical CDR3 is also encoded by other nucleotide sequences in the sample. V usage is TRDV2 and J usage is TRDJ3, with D possibly matching TRDD3 (6 bases). V lost 1 base to trimming and J lost 2 bases, with 14 bases between them. Germline assignment: CDR1 GEAIGNYY and CDR2 EKD. This CDR3 has 18 amino acids. Here the CDR3 DNA reads TGTGCCTGTGACACGGGAGGGATATGGGCCTGGGACACCCGACAGATGTTTTTC. Protein product: CACDTGGIWAWDTRQMFF.

This clone occurred a few times. With only one base between it and a far larger clone, this is likely a read error. This chain connects TRDV1 to TRDJ1; 9 bases map to TRDD3. This CDR3 region has 17 residues. CDR1 and CDR2 (germline): TSWWSYY, QGS. The CDR3, as DNA: TGTGCTCTTGGCCTCCTTCCCGTACTGGGGGACCTCGATAAACCCATCTTT. Translated: CALGLLPVLGDLDKPIF.

With regard to this clone: Only one base separates this from a far larger clonotype, so it likely reflects a read error. Other DNA sequences in this sample translate to the same CDR3. V usage is TRAV29/DV5 and J usage is TRDJ1; maybe TRDD3 (5 bases). The CDR3 totals 20 residues. Germline V lookup: CDR1 NSMFDY, CDR2 ISSIKDK. The DNA of the CDR3 is TGTGCAGCAAGCGCGCACCCACATGGGGAGGGACCCGATGACTCCGATAAGCTCATCTTT. Amino acid sequence: CAASAHPHGEGPDDSDKLIF.

Details on this clone: TCRdb shows a much larger clone's protein in place of this DNA's translation, and the two differ at residue 5, likely through a read error; the protein shown is translated from the DNA. V is TRDV1 and J is TRDJ3; 8 positions match TRDD3. Unmatched junction bases numbered 23, after V lost 4 bases and J lost 0 bases. CDR1 and CDR2 from the germline V gene are TSWWSYY and QGS. This CDR3 comprises 24 residues. This chain's CDR3 is CALGVLVSTLTGGLSSWDTRQMFF. CDR3 nucleotide sequence: TGTGCTCTTGGGGTCCTAGTATCTACACTTACTGGGGGTCTTAGCTCCTGGGACACCCGACAGATGTTTTTC.

This clone was picked up a small number of times. This DNA's translation differs at residue 7 from TCRdb's protein, which comes from a much larger clone; a read error is likely, and the protein shown is translated from the DNA. CDR3 nucleotides: TGTGCCTCCCGAACTGGGGAATACGTGAGAACCGATAAACTCATCTTT. Translating it yields CASRTGEYVRTDKLIF. The J gene is TRDJ1, the V gene TRDV3, with 7 bases lining up with TRDD3. The germline CDR1 and CDR2 sequences are TVYSNPD and GDNSRS (reference sequence). The CDR3 has 16 amino acids. J lost 2 bases, V lost 4 bases, and 16 bases had no gene match. The full variable domain, its missing parts supplied by reference TRDV3 and TRDJ1, is CDKVTQSSPDQTVASGSEVVLLCTYDTVYSNPDLFWYRIRPDYSFQFVFYGDNSRSEGADFTQGRFSVKHILTQKAFHLVISPVRTEDSATYYCASRTGEYVRTDKLIFGKGTRVTVEP.

This clone is labeled as large. Other nucleotide sequences in the sample specify the same CDR3. The chain links TRDV1 to TRDJ1; 10 positions agree with TRDD3. V lost 0 bases, J lost 0 bases, and 19 bases stayed unmatched. Germline loops: CDR1 TSWWSYY, CDR2 QGS. The CDR3 totals 22 residues. The CDR3 DNA reads as TGTGCTCTTGGGGAACTAGCTTCCTACGACTGGGGGATCATCCCTTACACCGATAAACTCATCTTT. It translates to CALGELASYDWGIIPYTDKLIF.

A note on this clone: A far larger clone is just one base off, so this is likely a read error. This chain uses TRDV1 with TRDJ1; 11 nucleotides agree with TRDD3. This CDR3 has 26 amino acids. From germline, CDR1 is TSWWSYY and CDR2 QGS. CDR3 sequence reads: CALGELVSITCRVLGDRLGCTNKLIF. The CDR3, as DNA: TGTGCTCTTGGGGAACTAGTCTCGATTACGTGTAGGGTACTGGGGGATAGGCTTGGCTGCACCAATAAACTCATCTTT.

As regards this clone: A read error is likely here: a far larger clone is one base away. Different DNA sequences within this sample yield the same CDR3. The chain employs TRDV2 and TRDJ1; 7 bases agree with TRDD3. Germline lookup yields CDR1 GEAIGNYY and CDR2 EKD. CDR3 size: 16 residues. The CDR3 reads CACDTGVGDPFDKLIF. The DNA of the CDR3 is TGTGCCTGTGACACCGGAGTGGGGGACCCCTTCGATAAGCTCATCTTT.

On this clone: A read error is the likely source, as a far larger clone sits one nucleotide away. This chain connects TRDV3 to TRDJ1, with D perhaps given as TRDD2 or TRDD3 (5 bases each). Germline-derived CDR1 and CDR2 are TVYSNPD and GDNSRS (reference sequence). The CDR3 spans 19 residues. V was cut by 4 bases and J by 0 bases, with 30 bases left in between. The CDR3, as DNA: TGTGCCTGTGACACTCTACCTACTGGCCTCCATGGAGACACCGATAAACTCATCTTT. Amino acids: CACDTLPTGLHGDTDKLIF.

In the case of this clone: The protein TCRdb lists belongs to a much larger clone and differs from this DNA's translation at residue 18, which points to a read error; the protein shown is made from the DNA. This rearrangement joins TRDV2 to TRDJ1; TRDD2 matches at 9 bases. The CDR3 loop spans 24 amino acids. Germline V gene lookup returns CDR1 GEAIGNYY and CDR2 EKD. V trimming: 0 bases; J trimming: 3 bases; junction bases outside the gene matches: 31. This CDR3 reads CACDTGAVGLPTIPGGWEADKLIF. Written as DNA, the CDR3 is TGTGCCTGTGACACCGGAGCGGTTGGCCTTCCTACGATACCCGGAGGATGGGAGGCCGATAAACTCATCTTT.

This chain connects TRDV1 to TRDJ1, with 8 bases identical to TRDD3. The CDR3 runs 20 residues. The germline V gene encodes CDR1 TSWWSYY and CDR2 QGS. The trim removed 3 bases at V and 3 bases at J, leaving 21 bases unmatched. The CDR3 loop is CALGDLHTGYWGSPADKLIF. The CDR3 DNA sequence: TGTGCTCTTGGGGACCTCCATACGGGGTACTGGGGGTCCCCGGCCGATAAACTCATCTTT.

This clone was counted a few times. TCRdb pairs this DNA with a much larger clone's protein that differs at residue 6, likely a read error; the protein shown was translated from the DNA. This chain uses TRDV1 with TRDJ1; D perhaps matches TRDD2 (6 bases). This CDR3 contains 17 residues. The germline gives CDR1 TSWWSYY, CDR2 QGS. Trimming took 3 bases from V and 0 from J, leaving 17 bases between them. The CDR3 sequence: CALGEFPSLLYTDKLIF. CDR3 in DNA: TGTGCTCTTGGGGAGTTCCCTTCCCTTCTCTACACCGATAAACTCATCTTT.

This clone was detected a few times. This likely stems from a read error, as it lies one base from a far larger clone. The sample has other DNA sequences that encode this CDR3 too. The chain combines TRDV1 with TRDJ1; 7 bases line up with TRDD3. Germline loops: CDR1 TSWWSYY, CDR2 QGS. Germline trimming cut 1 base from V and 2 bases from J; bases unmatched to any gene: 13. This CDR3 region has 18 residues. In nucleotides, the CDR3 is TGTGCTCTTGGGGAACACGCCCTACTAGGGATACTTACCGATAAACTCATCTTT. Residues: CALGEHALLGILTDKLIF.

The DNA for the CDR3 is TGTGCCTGTGACAGTGGGGATTCTAGATCCTGGGACACCCGACAGATGTTTTTC. It specifies CACDSGDSRSWDTRQMFF. This chain links TRDV2 with TRDJ3, with D possibly being TRDD3 (6 bases). V dropped 2 bases and J dropped 1 base, with 14 bases sitting between them. This CDR3 is 18 amino acids long. Germline V lookup: CDR1 GEAIGNYY, CDR2 EKD.

This clone was observed a few times. Translating this DNA gives a protein that differs at residue 15 from the TCRdb one, which belongs to a much larger clone; a read error is likely, and the protein shown is this translation. The V call is TRDV1, the J call TRDJ1, with 7 bases identical to TRDD3. The germline V gene encodes CDR1 TSWWSYY and CDR2 QGS. CDR3 length: 24 residues. The V and J ends lost 1 base and 0 bases, in that order; junction bases with no gene match: 29. The CDR3 bases are TGTGCTCTTGGGGAACCAGGGCTAATCGTACTGGGGACTAGGGCGTCTCCGTACACCGATAAACTCATCTTT. It yields the protein CALGEPGLIVLGTRASPYTDKLIF.

This clone was found many times. With only one base between it and a far larger clone, this is likely a read error. Here the CDR3 DNA reads TGTGCCTGTGACACCTGGGGACCTACCTACACCGATAAACTCATCTTT. Encoded protein: CACDTWGPTYTDKLIF. The rearrangement links TRDV2 to TRDJ1; D tentatively fits TRDD2 or TRDD3 (5 bases each). This CDR3 has 16 residues. The V gene's germline CDR1 is GEAIGNYY and CDR2 EKD. V lost 0 bases and J 0 bases, leaving 13 bases between the germline ends.

This clone was picked up a small number of times. A far larger clone lies a single base away; this is likely a read error. The chain has TRDV1 and TRDJ1; the match to TRDD3 covers 13 bases. In germline, CDR1 is TSWWSYY, CDR2 QGS. This CDR3 comprises 26 residues. This CDR3 reads CALGELGLLIPTYWGIREEHTDKPIF. The CDR3 coding sequence is TGTGCTCTTGGGGAACTAGGACTCCTTATCCCCACGTACTGGGGGATACGCGAGGAGCACACCGATAAACCCATCTTT.

This clone was observed a few times. A far larger clone lies a single base away; this is likely a read error. The sample contains more than one DNA sequence encoding this CDR3. The chain recombines TRDV2 with TRDJ1; D is perhaps TRDD3 (5 bases). With 0 bases removed from V and 4 bases from J, the gap between germline ends came to 17 bases. Per the germline V gene, CDR1 is GEAIGNYY and CDR2 is EKD. The CDR3 spans 16 residues. In DNA form, the CDR3 reads TGTGCCTGTGACACCGGAGTAGGGGACCCCTTCGATAAACTCATCTTT. It is translated as CACDTGVGDPFDKLIF.

In regard to this clone: This is likely an artifact of a read error, given a far larger clone one base away. Other DNA sequences in this sample translate to the same CDR3. The V call is TRDV2, the J call TRDJ1, with 7 nucleotides matching TRDD3. From germline, CDR1 is GEAIGNYY and CDR2 EKD. Trimming at V came to 1 base and at J to 7 bases, leaving 17 bases not matched to a gene. CDR3 size: 17 residues. The CDR3 coding sequence is TGTGCCTGTGACACGGGTGCCGGGCGACCGGGGATAGGTAAACTCATCTTT. Its protein product is CACDTGAGRPGIGKLIF.

Within the sample, this clone is medium-sized (0.01 to 0.1%). Given a much more abundant clone one base away, this may be a read error. This same CDR3 is encoded by further DNA sequences in the sample. The J gene is TRDJ1, the V gene TRDV2, with unresolved D. Germline loops: CDR1 GEAIGNYY, CDR2 EKD. The V and J ends lost 1 base and 0 bases respectively, with 17 bases between them. The CDR3 extends over 17 amino acids. The CDR3 spells CACDTLYEVEDTDKLIF. Here the CDR3 DNA reads TGTGCCTGTGACACTCTCTACGAGGTAGAAGACACCGATAAACTCATCTTT.

This clone was counted only a few times. TCRdb's protein for this DNA is that of a much larger clone and differs from the translation at residue 4, likely a read error; the protein shown is the DNA translation. The rearrangement links TRDV1 to TRDJ1, with 9 bases identical to TRDD3. Germline V gene lookup returns CDR1 TSWWSYY and CDR2 QGS. The CDR3 loop spans 21 amino acids. Trimming cost V 7 bases and J 0 bases; bases outside gene matches: 24. Here the CDR3 reads CALDAPCPTGYWGRYTDKLIF. The CDR3 nucleotides are TGTGCTCTTGATGCTCCCTGTCCTACGGGGTACTGGGGGAGATACACCGATAAACTCATCTTT.

This clone was seen a handful of times. A read error likely explains why the TCRdb protein, taken from a much larger clone, differs from this DNA's translation at residue 15; the protein shown is translated from the DNA. The genes are TRDV2 and TRDJ1, with a tentative D call TRDD3 (6 bases). Germline values: CDR1 GEAIGNYY, CDR2 EKD. The CDR3 extends over 17 amino acids. The chain's CDR3 is CACDTWAPDGGTDKPIF. As DNA, the CDR3 is TGTGCCTGTGACACGTGGGCCCCCGACGGGGGGACCGATAAACCCATCTTT.

Points on this clone: This likely stems from a read error, as it lies one base from a far larger clone. The chain has TRDV2 and TRDJ1, with D perhaps matching TRDD3 (5 bases). The germline V and J ends were trimmed by 6 bases and 0 bases, with 19 bases remaining between them. Per the germline V gene, CDR1 is GEAIGNYY and CDR2 is EKD. This CDR3 has 16 residues. The CDR3 sequence: CACSQGGVRYTDKLIF. The CDR3, as DNA: TGTGCCTGTTCCCAAGGGGGGGTACGCTACACCGATAAACTCATCTTT.

This clone appeared a few times. A far larger clone is just one base off, so this is likely a read error. Other DNA sequences within the sample encode an identical CDR3. CDR3 sequence reads: CALAPNLRDWGIRYTDKLIF. For the CDR3, the DNA is TGTGCCCTTGCCCCAAACCTACGGGACTGGGGGATACGCTACACCGATAAACTCATCTTT. J is TRDJ1 and V is TRDV1; 13 bases fit TRDD3. Germline CDR1 TSWWSYY, CDR2 QGS. The CDR3 loop spans 20 amino acids.